A single sample is the source of the 24 T cell receptor beta chains below, sequenced in a study of T-cell reconstitution after alpha-beta-depleted transplantation in children. Unique molecular identifiers were incorporated during preparation of the TCRbeta library. One entry per CDR3 protein, called by TCRdb with MiXCR from the PCR reads. The sample consists of 120,000 to 150,000 distinct CDR3 sequences, 7.5% to 9% of them appearing once. The sample in question was PBMCs, mostly from graft donor cells, obtained 180 days after TCRalphabeta/CD19-depleted stem cell transplant. Source of these receptors: a female patient aged 2 to 10 who had a stem cell transplant for congenital amegakaryocytic thrombocytopenia, so the T cells may come from the graft donor.

This clonotype showed up many times. J is TRBJ1-6 and V is TRBV13; TRBD1 matches 10 bases. CDR3 length equals 14 residues. CDR1 and CDR2 (germline): PRHDT, FYEKMQ (reference sequence). With 5 bases clipped from V and 10 bases from J, the junction kept 5 bases outside the gene matches. CDR3 DNA sequence: TGTGCCAGCAGCCCAGGGACAGGGGTGTCACCCCTCCACTTT. Residues: CASSPGTGVSPLHF.

This clonotype was counted only a few times. The chain uses TRBV5-1 and TRBJ2-5; D is ambiguous. The CDR3 extends over 12 amino acids. The V and J ends lost 8 bases and 5 bases respectively, with 13 bases between them. Germline values: CDR1 SGHRS, CDR2 YFSETQ. For the CDR3, the DNA is TGCGCCAGTCGTTTGGGCCGGGAGACCCAGTACTTC. This gives the protein CASRLGRETQYF.

This clonotype was picked up many times. The rearrangement uses TRBV5-1 and TRBJ2-1; D ambiguous. Germline V gene lookup returns CDR1 SGHRS and CDR2 YFSETQ. This CDR3 contains 13 residues. The V end was cut by 0 bases, the J end by 6 bases, with 7 bases between. The CDR3 is CASSLDPSNEQFF. Written as DNA, the CDR3 is TGCGCCAGCAGCTTGGACCCTAGCAATGAGCAGTTCTTC.

This clonotype occurred many times. This chain joins TRBV5-4 and TRBJ1-2; the D gene is possibly TRBD1 (6 bases). V gave up 2 bases and J gave up 8 bases, with 16 bases separating them. CDR3 length: 14 amino acids. Germline CDR1 SGHNT, CDR2 YYREEE (reference sequence). CDR3: CASSLDPGQYGYTF. The CDR3 bases are TGTGCCAGCAGCTTAGACCCCGGACAGTACGGCTACACCTTC.

This clonotype occurred many times. The J gene is TRBJ2-3, the V gene TRBV28; the D is unclear. Germline lookup yields CDR1 MDHEN and CDR2 SYDVKM. This CDR3 is built from 13 residues. V was shortened by 5 bases and J by 7 bases, with 13 bases between the two germline ends. The CDR3 sequence: CASSASLSYTQYF. The CDR3, as DNA: TGTGCCAGCAGTGCGTCGCTTTCATATACGCAGTATTTT.

This clonotype has at least ten counts. The J gene is TRBJ2-2, the V gene TRBV4-2; 12 bases align to TRBD1. The V segment lost 1 base and the J segment 7 bases; nucleotides outside the gene matches: 7. The CDR3 has 17 residues. Germline CDR1 LGHNA, CDR2 YNFKEQ. CDR3 residues: CASSQVAGQGADGELFF. The DNA for the CDR3 is TGTGCCAGCAGCCAAGTCGCGGGACAGGGGGCGGACGGGGAGCTGTTTTTT.

In this sample, this clonotype turned up many times. Written as DNA, the CDR3 is TGCGCCAGCAGCTTGGACGGGTTCTATGGCTACACCTTC. This translates into CASSLDGFYGYTF. The chain recombines TRBV5-1 with TRBJ1-2; no clear D gene. This CDR3 spans 13 amino acids. Between the trimmed V and J ends, which lost 0 bases and 4 bases, there was a span of 7 bases. Germline CDR1 reads SGHRS; CDR2 reads YFSETQ.

This clonotype was picked up many times. The gene calls are TRBV5-1 and TRBJ2-1; 8 nucleotides agree with TRBD2. V lost 0 bases to trimming and J lost 4 bases; unmatched junction nucleotides: 3. The CDR3 consists of 15 residues. Germline V lookup: CDR1 SGHRS, CDR2 YFSETQ. The CDR3 protein is CASSLGREAYNEQFF. In nucleotides, the CDR3 is TGCGCCAGCAGCTTGGGGCGGGAGGCTTACAATGAGCAGTTCTTC.

This clonotype was detected many times. V is TRBV5-1 and J is TRBJ2-5; 11 bases agree with TRBD1. The CDR3 spans 15 residues. Germline V gene lookup returns CDR1 SGHRS and CDR2 YFSETQ. The J segment lost 4 bases and the V segment lost 6 bases, leaving 8 bases of the junction unmatched. The CDR3 nucleotides are TGCGCCAGCACCTACCTGGACAGGGGGCGAGAGACCCAGTACTTC. It yields the protein CASTYLDRGRETQYF.

This clonotype was seen many times. CDR3 in DNA: TGCGCCAGCAGCTTGGTGGCAGGGACCCACAATGAGCAGTTCTTC. Translating it yields CASSLVAGTHNEQFF. The chain combines TRBV5-1 with TRBJ2-1; D may correspond to TRBD1 or TRBD2 (5 bases each). V gave up 0 bases and J gave up 5 bases, with 12 bases separating them. Germline CDR1 reads SGHRS; CDR2 reads YFSETQ. This CDR3 has 15 residues.

CDR3 DNA sequence: TGCAGTGCCCCGGACAGGGTATACGGCTACACCTTC. Translating it yields CSAPDRVYGYTF. The chain joins TRBV20-1 to TRBJ1-2; 8 bases are a match to TRBD1. The CDR3 covers 12 residues. The germline gives CDR1 DFQATT, CDR2 SNEGSKA (reference sequence). J was trimmed by 8 bases and V by 6 bases; bases with no gene match: 8.

This clonotype came up many times. The chain carries TRBV7-8 and TRBJ2-1, with 10 positions matching TRBD2. CDR1 and CDR2 from the germline V gene are SGHVS and FQNEAQ. V lost 3 bases to trimming and J lost 0 bases; unmatched junction nucleotides: 5. The CDR3 runs 17 residues. The CDR3 sequence: CASSFSSGRISYNEQFF. CDR3 nucleotides: TGTGCCAGCAGCTTCTCTAGCGGGAGAATCTCCTACAATGAGCAGTTCTTC.

The chain carries TRBV12-5 and TRBJ2-7; D remains unclear. CDR1 is LGHNT and CDR2 is FRNRAP in the germline V gene. The CDR3 covers 15 residues. Trimming took off 0 bases at V and 7 bases at J, with 16 bases between the two ends. The CDR3 DNA follows: TGTGCTAGTGGTTTGGTTGGCAGCACTATACGGGAGCAGTACTTC. Protein sequence: CASGLVGSTIREQYF.

This chain connects TRBV12-3 or TRBV12-4 to TRBJ1-6, with TRBD1 as a possible D gene (6 bases). CDR3 length: 16 residues. The V gene lost 5 bases and the J gene lost 6 bases, with 17 bases spanning the gap. The CDR3 sequence is CASSLRPTGGNSPLHF. CDR3 in DNA: TGTGCCAGCAGTCTCCGACCGACAGGCGGTAATTCACCCCTCCACTTT.

This clonotype was observed a handful of times. The chain recombines TRBV20-1 with TRBJ2-1; no definite D call. The CDR3 is 13 residues long. Germline lookup yields CDR1 DFQATT and CDR2 SNEGSKA (reference sequence). V was clipped by 3 bases and J by 3 bases, with 9 bases between them. The CDR3: CSARARNYNEQFF. DNA of the CDR3: TGCAGTGCTAGGGCCAGGAACTACAATGAGCAGTTCTTC.

The chain carries TRBV5-1 and TRBJ2-3; D is tentatively TRBD1 or TRBD2 (5 bases each). Per the germline V gene, CDR1 is SGHRS and CDR2 is YFSETQ. V dropped 4 bases and J dropped 11 bases, with 23 bases sitting between them. The CDR3 is made up of 15 amino acids. The CDR3 coding sequence is TGCGCCAGCAGCATCCGGGACGGGCGTATGGGAAAGCAGTATTTT. As protein: CASSIRDGRMGKQYF.

The chain has TRBV6-5 and TRBJ1-6; D unclear. This CDR3 comprises 13 residues. The V end was cut by 4 bases, the J end by 9 bases, with 10 bases between. Germline V lookup: CDR1 MNHEY, CDR2 SVGAGI. The CDR3 nucleotides read TGTGCCAGCAGTTCCGTAAGGATTTCACCCCTCCACTTT. It translates to CASSSVRISPLHF.

This clonotype was seen repeatedly, ten times or more. The rearrangement uses TRBV6-2 or TRBV6-3 and TRBJ2-1, with D tentatively TRBD2 (5 bases). The CDR3 is 13 residues long. Trimming shortened V by 6 bases and J by 10 bases, and 16 bases separated the two germline ends. Germline V lookup: CDR1 MNHEY, CDR2 SVGEGT. Written as DNA, the CDR3 is TGTGCCAGCAGCTACAGACTATCGGGCGAGCAGTTCTTC. It encodes CASSYRLSGEQFF.

This clonotype was observed once. This could be a read error, since a much larger clone is one nucleotide away. The conserved final phenylalanine or tryptophan is absent from the CDR3, which likely points to a read error. The gene calls are TRBV6-1 and TRBJ1-5; a weak D match, TRBD1 (5 bases). The CDR3 contains 15 residues. CDR1 MNHNS and CDR2 SASEGT come from the germline V gene. Trimming took 7 bases from V and 5 from J, leaving 18 bases between them. This CDR3 is CASTPDTSFYQPQHL. Here the CDR3 DNA reads TGTGCCAGCACCCCGGACACAAGTTTCTATCAGCCCCAGCATTTG.

There are many counts of this clonotype. This chain connects TRBV7-2 to TRBJ2-5; D is possibly TRBD2 (5 bases). Per germline, CDR1 SGHTA and CDR2 FQGNSA. The CDR3 loop spans 14 amino acids. Trimming stripped 6 bases from V and 3 bases from J, with 14 bases between. The CDR3 region has the DNA TGTGCCAGCAGTTCGGACTGGGTAAAAGAGACCCAGTACTTC. This sequence encodes CASSSDWVKETQYF.

This chain joins TRBV25-1 and TRBJ2-7, with D perhaps matching TRBD1 (6 bases). Germline V CDR1 and CDR2: MGHDK, SYGVNS. This CDR3 is 13 amino acids long. V was shortened by 4 bases and J by 6 bases, with 13 bases between the two germline ends. CDR3 sequence (DNA): TGTGCCAGCAGTGCCCGTTGGGGGCGCGAGCAGTACTTC. Its protein product is CASSARWGREQYF.

This clonotype was counted only a few times. The chain has TRBV5-1 and TRBJ1-1; no reliable D call. V lost 4 bases and J 1 base, leaving 26 bases between the germline ends. The CDR3 is made up of 19 amino acids. CDR1 SGHRS and CDR2 YFSETQ come from the germline V gene. In DNA form, the CDR3 reads TGCGCCAGCAGCGCACAAAACTCCTCATCCCGGAAGGGGAACACTGAAGCTTTCTTT. This gives the protein CASSAQNSSSRKGNTEAFF.

This clonotype has more than one count but fewer than ten. The V call is TRBV6-1, the J call TRBJ1-2; no clear D gene. This CDR3 is built from 15 residues. Trimming removed 1 base from V and 8 bases from J, with 17 bases in between. Germline values: CDR1 MNHNS, CDR2 SASEGT. In nucleotides, the CDR3 is TGTGCCAGCAGTGAAGTGCCGGGAATCATGGGAGGCTACACCTTC. This sequence encodes CASSEVPGIMGGYTF.

A remark on this clonotype: A much larger clone lies one base from this, so it may be a read error. The chain joins TRBV28 to TRBJ2-3; TRBD2 might be the D (5 bases). The germline CDR1 and CDR2 sequences are MDHEN and SYDVKM. The CDR3 covers 14 residues. Here the CDR3 DNA reads TGTGCCAGCAGTCCCCTGGGGAGCACAGCTACGCAGTATTTT. Translated, it gives CASSPLGSTATQYF.